This TCR beta chain was found in a study of cytomegalovirus exposure and HLA in healthy donors. Findings and limits, study-wide: In vitro data verified a few CMV-associated chains as specific for CMV antigens.

Details on this clone: What it binds is not known.

Germline-derived CDR1 and CDR2 are SEHNR and FQNEAQ (reference sequence). The CDR3 length is 15 residues. V lost 2 bases, J lost 4 bases, and 4 bases stayed unmatched. PCR involved 60 Vbeta and 13 Jbeta primers. TCRdb's copy holds only in-frame clones and misses some; the assay was immunoSEQ multiplex PCR. The sample carries some 90,000 clones, roughly three quarters recorded once. Sequences were obtained from PBMCs. This sequence originates from a man aged 35-49 years in good health and CMV-seronegative. The rearrangement links TRBV7-9 to TRBJ2-1, with 8 bases matching TRBD2. The CDR3 DNA reads as TGTGCCAGCAGCTTAACTAGCGGAGCATACAATGAGCAGTTCTTC. As protein: CASSLTSGAYNEQFF. The full variable domain, its missing parts supplied by reference TRBV7-9 and TRBJ2-1, is DTGVSQNPRHKITKRGQNVTFRCDPISEHNRLYWYRQTLGQGPEFLTYFQNEAQLEKSRLLSDRFSAERPKGSFSTLEIQRTEQGDSAMYLCASSLTSGAYNEQFFGPGTRLTVL.